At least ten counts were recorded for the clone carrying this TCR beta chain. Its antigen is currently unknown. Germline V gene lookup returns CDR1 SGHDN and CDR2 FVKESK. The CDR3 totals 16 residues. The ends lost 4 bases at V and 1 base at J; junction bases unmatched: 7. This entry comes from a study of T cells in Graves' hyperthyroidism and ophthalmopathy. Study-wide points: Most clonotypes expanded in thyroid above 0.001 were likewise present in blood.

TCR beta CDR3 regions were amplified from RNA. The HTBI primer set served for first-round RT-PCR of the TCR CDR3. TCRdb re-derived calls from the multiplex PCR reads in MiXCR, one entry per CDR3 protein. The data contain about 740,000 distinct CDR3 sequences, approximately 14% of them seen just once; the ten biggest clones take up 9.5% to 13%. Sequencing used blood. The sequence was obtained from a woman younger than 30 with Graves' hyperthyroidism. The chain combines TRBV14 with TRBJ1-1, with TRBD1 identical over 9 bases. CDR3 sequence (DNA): TGTGCCAGCAGCCGAGCGGACAGGGGCGCGAACACTGAAGCTTTCTTT. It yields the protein CASSRADRGANTEAFF.